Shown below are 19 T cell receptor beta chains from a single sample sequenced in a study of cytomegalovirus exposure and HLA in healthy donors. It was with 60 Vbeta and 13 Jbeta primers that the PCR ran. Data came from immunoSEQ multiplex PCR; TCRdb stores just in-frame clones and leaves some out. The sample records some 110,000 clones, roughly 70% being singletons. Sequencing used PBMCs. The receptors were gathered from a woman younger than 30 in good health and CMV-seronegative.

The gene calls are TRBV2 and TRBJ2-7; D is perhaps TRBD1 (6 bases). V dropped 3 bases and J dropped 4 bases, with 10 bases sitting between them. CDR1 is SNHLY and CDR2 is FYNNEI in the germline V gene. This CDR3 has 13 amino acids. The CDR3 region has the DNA TGTGCCAGCAGTGAGGTGAGGGGGTACGAGCAGTACTTC. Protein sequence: CASSEVRGYEQYF.

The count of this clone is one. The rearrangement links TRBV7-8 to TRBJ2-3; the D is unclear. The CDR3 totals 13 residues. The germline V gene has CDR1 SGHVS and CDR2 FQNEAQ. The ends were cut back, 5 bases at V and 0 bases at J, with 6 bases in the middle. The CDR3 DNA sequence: TGTGCCAGCAGCGAGCCTAGCACAGATACGCAGTATTTT. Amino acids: CASSEPSTDTQYF.

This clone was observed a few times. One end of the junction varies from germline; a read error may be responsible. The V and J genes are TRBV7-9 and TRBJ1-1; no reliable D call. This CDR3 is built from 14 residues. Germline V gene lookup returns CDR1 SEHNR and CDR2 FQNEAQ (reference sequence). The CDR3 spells CSSSSTGKNTEAFF. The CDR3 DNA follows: TGTTCCAGCAGTTCCACGGGAAAGAATACTGAAGCTTTCTTT.

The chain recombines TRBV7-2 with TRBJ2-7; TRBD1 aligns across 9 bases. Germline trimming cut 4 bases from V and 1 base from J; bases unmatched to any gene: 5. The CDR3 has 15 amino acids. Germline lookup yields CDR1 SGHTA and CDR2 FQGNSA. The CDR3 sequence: CASSSRGQGSYEQYF. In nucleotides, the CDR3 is TGTGCCAGCAGCTCTCGGGGACAGGGTTCCTACGAGCAGTACTTC.

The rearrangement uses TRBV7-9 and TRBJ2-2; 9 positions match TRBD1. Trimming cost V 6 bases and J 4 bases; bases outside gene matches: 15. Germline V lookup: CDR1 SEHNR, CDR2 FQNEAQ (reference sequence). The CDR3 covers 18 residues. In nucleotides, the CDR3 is TGTGCCAGCAGTAACGACCGGGACAGGGAAACGGGCACCGGGGAGCTGTTTTTT. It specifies CASSNDRDRETGTGELFF.

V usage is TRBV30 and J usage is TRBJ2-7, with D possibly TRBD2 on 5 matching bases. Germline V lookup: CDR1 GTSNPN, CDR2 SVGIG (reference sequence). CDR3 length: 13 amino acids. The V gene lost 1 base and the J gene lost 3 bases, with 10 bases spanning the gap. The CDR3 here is CAWSGGELYEQYF. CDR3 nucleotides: TGTGCCTGGAGTGGTGGGGAGCTCTACGAGCAGTACTTC.

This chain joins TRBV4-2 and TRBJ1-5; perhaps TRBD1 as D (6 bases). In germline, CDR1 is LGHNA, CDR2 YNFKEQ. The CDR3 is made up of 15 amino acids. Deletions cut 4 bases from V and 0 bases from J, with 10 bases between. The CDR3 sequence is CASSPWTDSNQPQHF. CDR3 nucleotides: TGTGCCAGCAGCCCTTGGACAGATAGCAATCAGCCCCAGCATTTT.

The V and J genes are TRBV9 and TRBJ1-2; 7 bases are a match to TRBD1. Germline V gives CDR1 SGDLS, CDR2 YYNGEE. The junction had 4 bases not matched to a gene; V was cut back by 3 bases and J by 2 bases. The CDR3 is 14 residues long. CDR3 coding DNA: TGTGCCAGCAGCGATATGACAGGGAACTATGGCTACACCTTC. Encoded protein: CASSDMTGNYGYTF.

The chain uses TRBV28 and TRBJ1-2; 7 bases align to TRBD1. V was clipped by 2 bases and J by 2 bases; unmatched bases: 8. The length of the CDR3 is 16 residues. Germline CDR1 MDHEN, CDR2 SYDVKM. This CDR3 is CASSLNRPGGNYGYTF. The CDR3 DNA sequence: TGTGCCAGCAGTTTAAATCGGCCAGGGGGAAACTATGGCTACACCTTC.

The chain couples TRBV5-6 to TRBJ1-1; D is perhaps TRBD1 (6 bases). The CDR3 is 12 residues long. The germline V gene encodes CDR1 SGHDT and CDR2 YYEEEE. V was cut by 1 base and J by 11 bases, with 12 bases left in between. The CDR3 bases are TGTGCCAGCAGCTTGACAGGGAAAGGTGCTTTCTTT. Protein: CASSLTGKGAFF. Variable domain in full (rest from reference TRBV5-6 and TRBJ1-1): DAGVTQSPTHLIKTRGQQVTLRCSPKSGHDTVSWYQQALGQGPQFIFQYYEEEERQRGNFPDRFSGHQFPNYSSELNVNALLLGDSALYLCASSLTGKGAFFGQGTRLTVV.

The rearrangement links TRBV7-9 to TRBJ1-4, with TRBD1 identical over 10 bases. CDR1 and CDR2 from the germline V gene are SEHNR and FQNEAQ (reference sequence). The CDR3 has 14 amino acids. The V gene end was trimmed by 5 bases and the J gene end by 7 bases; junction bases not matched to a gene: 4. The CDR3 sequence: CASSRDRGPEKLFF. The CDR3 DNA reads TGTGCCAGCAGCCGTGACAGGGGGCCTGAAAAACTGTTTTTT.

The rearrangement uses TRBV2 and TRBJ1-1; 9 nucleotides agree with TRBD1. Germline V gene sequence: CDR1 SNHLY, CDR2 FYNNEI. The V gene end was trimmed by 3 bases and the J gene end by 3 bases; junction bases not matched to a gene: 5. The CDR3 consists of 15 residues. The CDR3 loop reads CASSDRGQGYTEAFF. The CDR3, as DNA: TGTGCCAGCAGTGACAGAGGACAGGGGTACACTGAAGCTTTCTTT.

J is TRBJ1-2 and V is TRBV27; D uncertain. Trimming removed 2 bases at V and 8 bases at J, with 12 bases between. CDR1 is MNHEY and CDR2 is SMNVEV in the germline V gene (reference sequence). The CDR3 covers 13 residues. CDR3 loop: CASSLVASEGYTF. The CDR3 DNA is TGTGCCAGCAGTTTAGTCGCTTCGGAGGGCTACACCTTC.

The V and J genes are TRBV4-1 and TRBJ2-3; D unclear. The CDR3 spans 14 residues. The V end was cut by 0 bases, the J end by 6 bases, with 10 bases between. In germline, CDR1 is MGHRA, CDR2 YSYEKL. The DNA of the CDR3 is TGCGCCAGCAGCCAAGACCCTACAGTGGATACGCAGTATTTT. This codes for CASSQDPTVDTQYF.

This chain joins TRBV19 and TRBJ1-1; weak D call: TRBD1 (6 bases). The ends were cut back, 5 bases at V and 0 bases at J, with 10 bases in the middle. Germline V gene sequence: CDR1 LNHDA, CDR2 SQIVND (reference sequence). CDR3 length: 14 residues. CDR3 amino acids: CASSWTDMNTEAFF. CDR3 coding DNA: TGTGCCAGTAGTTGGACAGACATGAACACTGAAGCTTTCTTT.

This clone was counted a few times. CDR3 amino acids: CASSLSTPYEQYF. The CDR3 DNA sequence: TGTGCCAGCAGCTTATCGACTCCCTACGAGCAGTACTTC. The chain carries TRBV7-9 and TRBJ2-7, with D hard to call. CDR1 is SEHNR, CDR2 FQNEAQ, per germline (reference sequence). The germline V and J ends were trimmed by 2 bases and 2 bases, with 7 bases remaining between them. This CDR3 comprises 13 residues.

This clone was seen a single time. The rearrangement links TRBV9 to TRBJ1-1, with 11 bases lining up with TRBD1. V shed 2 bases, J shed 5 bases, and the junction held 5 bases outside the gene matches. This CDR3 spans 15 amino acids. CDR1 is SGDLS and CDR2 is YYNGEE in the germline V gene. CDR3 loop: CASSVGQGARTEAFF. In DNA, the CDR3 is TGTGCCAGCAGCGTCGGACAGGGGGCTCGGACTGAAGCTTTCTTT.

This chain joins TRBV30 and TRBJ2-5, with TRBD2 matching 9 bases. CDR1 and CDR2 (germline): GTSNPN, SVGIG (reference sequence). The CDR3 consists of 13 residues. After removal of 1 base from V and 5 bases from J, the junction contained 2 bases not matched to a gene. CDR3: CAWSAAGGETQYF. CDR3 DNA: TGTGCCTGGAGTGCGGCGGGGGGGGAGACCCAGTACTTC. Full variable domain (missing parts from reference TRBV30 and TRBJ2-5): SQTIHQWPATLVQPVGSPLSLECTVEGTSNPNLYWYRQAAGRGLQLLFYSVGIGQISSEVPQNLSASRPQDRQFILSSKKLLLSDSGFYLCAWSAAGGETQYFGPGTRLLVL.

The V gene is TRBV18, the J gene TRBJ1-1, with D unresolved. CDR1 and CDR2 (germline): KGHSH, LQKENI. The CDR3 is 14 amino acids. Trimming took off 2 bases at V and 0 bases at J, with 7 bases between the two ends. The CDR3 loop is CASSPFHLNTEAFF. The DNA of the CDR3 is TGTGCCAGCTCACCATTCCACTTGAACACTGAAGCTTTCTTT. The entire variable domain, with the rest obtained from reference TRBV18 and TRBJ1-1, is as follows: NAGVMQNPRHLVRRRGQEARLRCSPMKGHSHVYWYRQLPEEGLKFMVYLQKENIIDESGMPKERFSAEFPKEGPSILRIQQVVRGDSAAYFCASSPFHLNTEAFFGQGTRLTVV.